This is a list of T cell receptor beta chains from one sample in a study of T cell responses to AZD1222 COVID-19 vaccine. TCRdb keeps only in-frame clones here, not all; method: immunoSEQ multiplex PCR. Here the sample spans 80,000 or so clones, approximately 83% being singletons. The specimen was peripheral blood, collected 28 days after the second AZD1222 dose. These receptors were taken from an adult who received the AZD1222 COVID-19 vaccine. Each CDR3 is given without its conserved first and last residue. The order of the fields is clone size, J gene, V gene, CDR3 protein. Clone size appears in some rows only: once, few, many, or a class for an expanded clone.

size: -; J: TRBJ2-1; V: TRBV10-3; CDR3: AISGSVPVSSYNEQF
size: -; J: TRBJ1-5; V: TRBV6-5; CDR3: ASSLDNQPQH
size: -; J: TRBJ1-4; V: TRBV7-4; CDR3: ASSPPFRLIPTNEKLF
size: once; J: TRBJ2-2; V: TRBV6-5; CDR3: ASGMGSGELF
size: -; J: TRBJ1-2; V: TRBV6-1; CDR3: ASSEQSGGYT
size: -; J: TRBJ1-4; V: TRBV19; CDR3: ASTKVGVNEKLF
size: -; J: TRBJ2-7; V: TRBV5-6; CDR3: ASSRDSQDEQY
size: -; J: TRBJ2-1; V: TRBV10-2; CDR3: ASSAIRLEQF
size: -; J: TRBJ2-3; V: TRBV4-1; CDR3: ASGVADTQY
size: -; J: TRBJ1-1; V: TRBV7-8; CDR3: ASSDSKGRMNTEAF
size: -; J: TRBJ2-7; V: TRBV11-2; CDR3: ASSLGRQVHEQY
size: -; J: TRBJ1-1; V: TRBV5-8; CDR3: ASSFMVTGMNTEAF
size: -; J: TRBJ2-1; V: TRBV30; CDR3: ACNRGSSYNEQF
size: -; J: TRBJ2-3; V: TRBV7-2; CDR3: ASSGPRLAVGADTQY
size: -; J: TRBJ2-5; V: TRBV3-1/TRBV3-2; CDR3: ASSQDPRGYQETQY
size: -; J: TRBJ2-5; V: TRBV5-6; CDR3: ASSLRTVQETQY
size: few; J: TRBJ2-1; V: TRBV19; CDR3: ASSGGAYNEQF
size: -; J: TRBJ1-5; V: TRBV5-6; CDR3: ASSFRGLVGNQPQH
size: once; J: TRBJ1-5; V: TRBV5-8; CDR3: ASSFGTGGNQPQH
size: -; J: TRBJ1-1; V: TRBV7-9; CDR3: ASSLALGRAPEAF
size: -; J: TRBJ2-7; V: TRBV3-1/TRBV3-2; CDR3: ASSPRASHVADYEQY
size: once; J: TRBJ1-2; V: TRBV6-6; CDR3: ASSYSARTGDGYT
size: -; J: TRBJ2-3; V: TRBV6-4; CDR3: ASSISGGATDTQY
size: -; J: TRBJ1-6; V: TRBV18; CDR3: ASSPGTGENSPLH
size: few; J: TRBJ1-1; V: TRBV5-1; CDR3: ASSYQGLRTEAF
size: -; J: TRBJ1-4; V: TRBV15; CDR3: ATSRGGRTRSEKLF
size: -; J: TRBJ1-2; V: TRBV6-2/TRBV6-3; CDR3: ASSSIETEGDYGYT
size: once; J: TRBJ1-6; V: TRBV7-9; CDR3: ASSLATGNSPLH
size: once; J: TRBJ2-1; V: TRBV6-6; CDR3: ASSLSGGASNEQF
size: -; J: TRBJ1-3; V: TRBV30; CDR3: AWSVGQMGTIY
size: -; J: TRBJ2-1; V: TRBV5-5; CDR3: ATKGENNEQF
size: -; J: TRBJ2-7; V: TRBV6-1; CDR3: ASSEAALKSSYEQY
size: -; J: TRBJ2-7; V: TRBV28; CDR3: ASSEDRVEQY
size: few; J: TRBJ1-3; V: TRBV19; CDR3: ASSLPGPTENTIY
size: -; J: TRBJ2-1; V: TRBV11-2; CDR3: ASSLFGGELSEQF
size: -; J: TRBJ1-2; V: TRBV27; CDR3: ASSLSDGYGYT
size: -; J: TRBJ2-3; V: TRBV30; CDR3: AWKGGAGDTQY
size: -; J: TRBJ2-1; V: TRBV7-9; CDR3: ASSFSVDNEQF
size: -; J: TRBJ2-7; V: TRBV27; CDR3: ASSSLNRLAGGQNPYEQY